What follows are 21 T cell receptor beta chains derived from one specimen sequenced in a study of beta chain features in type 1 diabetes. Sequencing targeted expressed TCRB transcripts, as all isolated RNA had been reverse transcribed. This table comes from immunoSEQ multiplex PCR, and its TCRdb copy is limited to in-frame clones, with some not included. The sample lists fewer than 250,000 clones, around 68% seen once, with roughly 0.048% in the top ten. The sequencing sample was made of naive CD4+ T cells from blood. These receptors all stem from a young man in good health.

This clone was seen only once. This sequence joins TRBV30 and TRBJ1-1; 9 nucleotides agree with TRBD1. The CDR3 loop spans 13 amino acids. J gave up 6 bases and V 0 bases, and 2 bases lay outside the gene matches. The V gene's germline CDR1 is GTSNPN and CDR2 SVGIG (reference sequence). The CDR3 protein is CAWSVRTGAEAFF. CDR3 coding DNA: TGTGCCTGGAGTGTAAGGACAGGGGCTGAAGCTTTCTTT.

This chain links TRBV25-1 with TRBJ2-3; D may be TRBD1 (6 bases). The V end was cut by 4 bases, the J end by 6 bases, with 14 bases between. Germline values: CDR1 MGHDK, CDR2 SYGVNS. The CDR3 covers 14 residues. This CDR3 reads CASSGAYRDDTQYF. The CDR3 DNA is TGTGCCAGCAGTGGGGCCTACAGGGATGATACGCAGTATTTT.

This chain uses TRBV30 with TRBJ1-2; D is perhaps TRBD1 (6 bases). This CDR3 is 13 amino acids long. Germline CDR1 is GTSNPN and CDR2 is SVGIG (reference sequence). V lost 0 bases, J lost 8 bases, and 13 bases lay in between. The CDR3 region has the DNA TGTGCCTGGAGTGTAGCAGGGGTGGAGGGCTACACCTTC. This encodes CAWSVAGVEGYTF.

This chain uses TRBV5-1 with TRBJ2-1; TRBD2 aligns across 9 bases. CDR3 size: 16 residues. Per the germline V gene, CDR1 is SGHRS and CDR2 is YFSETQ. Trimming cost V 1 base and J 7 bases; bases outside gene matches: 9. The CDR3 sequence: CASSLIGLALGNEQFF. CDR3 in DNA: TGCGCCAGCAGCTTGATTGGACTAGCGTTAGGAAATGAGCAGTTCTTC. The full variable domain, with the rest looked up from reference TRBV5-1 and TRBJ2-1, is KAGVTQTPRYLIKTRGQQVTLSCSPISGHRSVSWYQQTPGQGLQFLFEYFSETQRNKGNFPGRFSGRQFSNSRSEMNVSTLELGDSALYLCASSLIGLALGNEQFFGPGTRLTVL.

The CDR3 protein is CAWDSAAETQYF. The CDR3 nucleotides are TGTGCCTGGGACAGCGCCGCGGAGACCCAGTACTTC. The chain joins TRBV30 to TRBJ2-5; D perhaps matches TRBD1 (5 bases). This CDR3 is 12 amino acids long. Trimming shortened V by 5 bases and J by 5 bases, and 12 bases separated the two germline ends. CDR1 GTSNPN and CDR2 SVGIG come from the germline V gene (reference sequence).

This CDR3 is CSVDMNTEAFF. The CDR3 region has the DNA TGCAGCGTTGACATGAACACTGAAGCTTTCTTT. The chain combines TRBV29-1 with TRBJ1-1; no clear D gene. The CDR3 contains 11 residues. Germline V CDR1 and CDR2: SQVTM, ANQGSEA. Trimming pared 3 bases from V and 0 bases from J, leaving 2 bases between.

The rearrangement uses TRBV5-6 and TRBJ2-1; D gene unclear. Germline lookup yields CDR1 SGHDT and CDR2 YYEEEE. The CDR3 covers 14 residues. Trimming removed 3 bases from V and 0 bases from J, with 7 bases in between. The CDR3 coding sequence is TGTGCCAGCAGCTACGATAGCTCCTACAATGAGCAGTTCTTC. Amino acid sequence: CASSYDSSYNEQFF.

This clone appeared a few times. The chain links TRBV30 to TRBJ2-3; no definite D call. The germline V gene has CDR1 GTSNPN and CDR2 SVGIG (reference sequence). The CDR3 runs to 14 residues. The germline V and J ends were trimmed by 1 base and 4 bases, with 12 bases remaining between them. DNA for the CDR3: TGTGCCTGGAGTGAAGGCCCAGTCCCAGATACGCAGTATTTT. It translates to CAWSEGPVPDTQYF.

This chain uses TRBV9 with TRBJ1-1, with no clear D. CDR3 length equals 14 residues. Trimming removed 0 bases at V and 11 bases at J, with 17 bases between. CDR1 is SGDLS and CDR2 is YYNGEE in the germline V gene. The CDR3 coding sequence is TGTGCCAGCAGCGTAGGCGGGCCCGAAAGTTCGGCTTTCTTT. It yields the protein CASSVGGPESSAFF.

This sequence joins TRBV10-3 and TRBJ2-2; 8 bases line up with TRBD1. The CDR3 covers 13 residues. The J segment lost 5 bases and the V segment lost 4 bases, leaving 0 bases of the junction unmatched. From germline, CDR1 is ENHRY and CDR2 SYGVKD. The CDR3 DNA is TGTGCCATCAGTGGGACAGGGACCGGGGAGCTGTTTTTT. Protein: CAISGTGTGELFF.

The V call is TRBV30, the J call TRBJ1-5, with a possible D match to TRBD1 (6 bases). CDR3 length: 13 amino acids. Trimming left V 6 bases short and J 3 bases short, with 12 bases between. Per germline, CDR1 GTSNPN and CDR2 SVGIG (reference sequence). CDR3 amino acids: CACTRGSNQPQHF. The DNA for the CDR3 is TGTGCCTGCACCAGGGGTTCCAATCAGCCCCAGCATTTT.

The chain employs TRBV27 and TRBJ2-7; 10 positions match TRBD1. CDR3 length: 14 residues. V lost 4 bases, J lost 3 bases, and 3 bases stayed unmatched. Germline assignment: CDR1 MNHEY and CDR2 SMNVEV (reference sequence). The CDR3 reads CASSYRDRGYEQYF. CDR3 DNA sequence: TGTGCCAGCAGTTACCGGGACAGGGGCTACGAGCAGTACTTC.

The V gene is TRBV30, the J gene TRBJ2-5; possible D gene TRBD2, 6 bases. V was shortened by 1 base and J by 2 bases, with 8 bases between the two germline ends. CDR3 length: 13 residues. The germline V gene has CDR1 GTSNPN and CDR2 SVGIG (reference sequence). CDR3 protein: CAWSALAQETQYF. CDR3 nucleotides: TGTGCCTGGAGTGCCCTAGCGCAAGAGACCCAGTACTTC.

The gene calls are TRBV7-7 and TRBJ2-3; D is possibly TRBD2 (6 bases). CDR3 length equals 15 residues. Trimming cost V 1 base and J 2 bases, with 10 bases left between them. CDR1 and CDR2 from the germline V gene are SSHAT and FNYEAQ (reference sequence). The CDR3 DNA reads as TGTGCCAGCAGCTTAGGGGGCGGGGACACAGATACGCAGTATTTT. As protein: CASSLGGGDTDTQYF.

This clone was counted once. Here the CDR3 reads CASSLAGRARDTEAFF. The CDR3 DNA reads TGTGCCAGCAGCTTAGCGGGCAGGGCCCGGGACACTGAAGCTTTCTTT. V and J are TRBV13 and TRBJ1-1; possibly TRBD1 for D (5 bases). Trimming cost V 1 base and J 3 bases, with 15 bases left between them. The CDR3 has 16 amino acids. Looked up from germline, CDR1 is PRHDT and CDR2 is FYEKMQ (reference sequence).

This clone has a handful of counts. The chain carries TRBV30 and TRBJ2-4; 9 nucleotides match TRBD1. The DNA end lines up better with TRBJ2-5; the J call may be wrong. Germline loops: CDR1 GTSNPN, CDR2 SVGIG (reference sequence). The length of the CDR3 is 13 residues. CDR3: CAWSKDRGSTQYF. For the CDR3, the DNA is TGTGCCTGGTCCAAGGACAGGGGATCGACCCAGTACTTC.

The V gene is TRBV30, the J gene TRBJ1-2, with 8 bases identical to TRBD1. V was clipped by 3 bases and J by 4 bases; unmatched bases: 7. Germline-derived CDR1 and CDR2 are GTSNPN and SVGIG (reference sequence). CDR3 length equals 14 residues. The DNA for the CDR3 is TGTGCCTGGAGCATTGACAGGGGAAGCTATGGCTACACCTTC. Translated: CAWSIDRGSYGYTF.

The chain joins TRBV29-1 to TRBJ2-5; 10 nucleotides align to TRBD2. With 8 bases clipped from V and 4 bases from J, the junction kept 7 bases outside the gene matches. CDR1 is SQVTM and CDR2 is ANQGSEA in the germline V gene. The CDR3 sequence is 13 residues long. CDR3 region: CSHLAGDSETQYF. CDR3 bases: TGCAGCCACCTAGCGGGAGATTCAGAGACCCAGTACTTC.

This chain links TRBV7-2 with TRBJ2-7; TRBD2 aligns across 7 bases. The junction had 2 bases not matched to a gene; V was cut back by 3 bases and J by 0 bases. Per the germline V gene, CDR1 is SGHTA and CDR2 is FQGNSA. The CDR3 runs 14 residues. The CDR3 DNA reads TGTGCCAGCAGCTTGGCTAGCGGCTCCTACGAGCAGTACTTC. Translated, it gives CASSLASGSYEQYF.

This clone was seen a single time. The V and J genes are TRBV29-1 and TRBJ2-3; no reliable D call. Trimming removed 2 bases at V and 6 bases at J, with 15 bases between. Germline values: CDR1 SQVTM, CDR2 ANQGSEA. CDR3 length: 14 amino acids. The DNA for the CDR3 is TGCAGCGTTGAATTGACGGCGAAGCCGGATACGCAGTATTTT. Translated, it gives CSVELTAKPDTQYF.

This rearrangement joins TRBV9 to TRBJ2-2; TRBD1 might be the D (5 bases). The CDR3 contains 14 residues. The V gene's germline CDR1 is SGDLS and CDR2 YYNGEE. Trimming took off 0 bases at V and 4 bases at J, with 7 bases between the two ends. The CDR3 nucleotides are TGTGCCAGCAGCGTAGAAGGGGTCACCGGGGAGCTGTTTTTT. Translated: CASSVEGVTGELFF.